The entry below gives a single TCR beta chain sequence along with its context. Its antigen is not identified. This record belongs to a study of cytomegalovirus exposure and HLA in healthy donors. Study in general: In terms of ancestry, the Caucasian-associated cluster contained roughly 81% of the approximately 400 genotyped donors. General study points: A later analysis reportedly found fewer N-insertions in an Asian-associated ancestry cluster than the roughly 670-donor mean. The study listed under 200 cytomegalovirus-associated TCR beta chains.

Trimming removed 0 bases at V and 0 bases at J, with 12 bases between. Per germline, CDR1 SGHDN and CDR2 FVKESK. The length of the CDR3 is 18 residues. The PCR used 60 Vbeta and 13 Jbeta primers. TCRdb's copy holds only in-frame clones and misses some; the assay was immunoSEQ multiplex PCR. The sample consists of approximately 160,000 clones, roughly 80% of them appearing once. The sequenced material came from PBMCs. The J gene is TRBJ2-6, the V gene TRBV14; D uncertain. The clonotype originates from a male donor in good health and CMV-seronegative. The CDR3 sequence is CASSQDLAVSSGANVLTF. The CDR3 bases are TGTGCCAGCAGCCAAGATCTCGCAGTGTCCTCTGGGGCCAACGTCCTGACTTTC.